A selection of T cell receptor beta chains follows, all from one sample in a study of blood T cells in healthy people across ages. TCRdb re-derived calls from the 5' RACE reads in MiXCR, one entry per CDR3 protein. The sample shows 1.5 million to 2 million distinct CDR3 sequences, 39% of them seen only once. The sample comprised blood. The origin of the receptors is a human donor in good health. Each CDR3 is given without its conserved first and last residue. A D gene is named only where the DNA matches it firmly.

ASSSGLAAKETQY	TRBD2	TRBV12-3/TRBV12-4	TRBJ2-5
ASSAGRGISGYT	.	TRBV7-3	TRBJ1-2
ASTRTVGYGYT	.	TRBV28	TRBJ1-2
SARMGGYEQY	.	TRBV20-1	TRBJ2-7
SIRRGTDTQY	.	TRBV20-1	TRBJ2-3
ATSDLHSGGGYNEQF	TRBD2	TRBV24-1	TRBJ2-1
ASSFGGWASTDAQY	.	TRBV5-1	TRBJ2-3
ASSFWASGANVLT	.	TRBV28	TRBJ2-6
ASSRIYLWDSGYGYT	TRBD1	TRBV4-1	TRBJ1-2
ASSTQGGISYEQY	.	TRBV5-1	TRBJ2-7
SARETGGRAQY	TRBD1	TRBV20-1	TRBJ2-3
SARDLSTSGNEQF	TRBD2	TRBV20-1	TRBJ2-1
ASGFSDLGIYEQY	.	TRBV5-1	TRBJ2-7
ASSLQRNEAF	.	TRBV5-5	TRBJ1-1
SVDEGVGEKLF	.	TRBV29-1	TRBJ1-4
SASRGIGEQY	.	TRBV20-1	TRBJ2-7
ASARSETTEAF	.	TRBV27	TRBJ1-1
ATSPGAPDTQY	.	TRBV10-3	TRBJ2-3
ASSPRGGTDYGYT	.	TRBV12-3/TRBV12-4	TRBJ1-2
SARLDRILVLYGYT	.	TRBV20-1	TRBJ1-2
ATGFDRGPYNEQF	TRBD1	TRBV24-1	TRBJ2-1
ASSKQGAPLSYGYT	TRBD1	TRBV7-2	TRBJ1-2
ASSVRVTYNEQF	.	TRBV2	TRBJ2-1
ASHLGTDSYEQY	TRBD1	TRBV6-6	TRBJ2-7
ASGTYNNYGYT	.	TRBV25-1	TRBJ1-2
ASSLGIVRDGADTQY	.	TRBV7-9	TRBJ2-3
SAREQGLYNEKLF	TRBD1	TRBV20-1	TRBJ1-4
AISDRTGDTEAF	.	TRBV10-3	TRBJ1-1
ASSYVAGRGYT	.	TRBV6-5	TRBJ1-2
SASGTGRGVTSYNEQF	TRBD1	TRBV20-1	TRBJ2-1
ASSQDGVAGDLNTDTQY	TRBD2	TRBV4-3	TRBJ2-3
ASSTGPPYGYT	.	TRBV6-2/TRBV6-3	TRBJ1-2
ASNPSESTDTQY	.	TRBV5-1	TRBJ2-3
SVWDRPSDYGYT	TRBD1	TRBV29-1	TRBJ1-2
ASSTPGQGLTYEQY	TRBD1	TRBV7-9	TRBJ2-7
SARDDRGEQF	.	TRBV20-1	TRBJ2-1
ASSPGNRGGSTDTQY	.	TRBV7-9	TRBJ2-3
ATGGRPGTEAF	.	TRBV6-5	TRBJ1-1
SANYGTHSSGNTIY	.	TRBV20-1	TRBJ1-3
ASSPQAKKVQNIQY	.	TRBV4-2	TRBJ2-4
ASSGQGTTQY	TRBD1	TRBV19	TRBJ2-5
ASSLGPVREQY	.	TRBV7-3	TRBJ2-7
ASRGRLGYNEQF	.	TRBV7-2	TRBJ2-1
ASSLPSAGGQGANTEAF	.	TRBV21-1	TRBJ1-1
ASSYRGAQETQY	.	TRBV6-5	TRBJ2-5
ASSPAGEYEQY	.	TRBV7-8	.
ASSHGTEANYGYT	.	TRBV4-1	TRBJ1-2
SVDPGVGTEAF	.	TRBV29-1	TRBJ1-1
SAGTGGQETQY	TRBD1	TRBV20-1	TRBJ2-5
ASTEDRNIQY	TRBD1	TRBV28	TRBJ2-4
ASSFRDGWTYGYT	.	TRBV13	TRBJ1-2
ASSHGGETQY	.	TRBV3-1	TRBJ2-5
ASRQGSDQPQH	TRBD1	TRBV28	TRBJ1-5
ARLDKLTYEQY	.	TRBV2	TRBJ2-7
SVAPGQGNTGELF	TRBD1	TRBV29-1	TRBJ2-2
ASSRLGQLNYGYT	.	TRBV7-3	TRBJ1-2
ASSLQGNQPQH	.	TRBV7-9	TRBJ1-5
ASKGVYGYT	.	TRBV6-5	TRBJ1-2
ASSVGDGPGTQY	.	TRBV9	TRBJ2-5